Shown below are 17 T cell receptor beta chains from a single sample sequenced in a study of T-cell reconstitution after alpha-beta-depleted transplantation in children. As it was prepared, the TCRbeta library received unique molecular identifiers. TCRdb re-called the PCR reads through MiXCR, storing one row per CDR3 protein. The sample yields 500,000 or so distinct CDR3 sequences, 32% seen once. This material consisted of PBMCs from the stem cell graft donor, taken from the stem cell graft. The source is a human donor who donated a stem cell graft to a child with aplastic anemia.

With respect to this clonotype: It is likely a read error, because the conserved phenylalanine at the end of the CDR3 is missing. This chain links TRBV10-3 with TRBJ2-1, with D tentatively TRBD1 (6 bases). Trimming cost V 10 bases and J 0 bases, with 16 bases left between them. This CDR3 comprises 15 residues. The germline CDR1 and CDR2 sequences are ENHRY and SYGVKD. DNA for the CDR3: TGTGCCAGCAATAGACAGGATCCCTCCTACAATGAGCAGTTCTCC. Translated, it gives CASNRQDPSYNEQFS.

This CDR3 reads CASSSGTAVNQPQHF. DNA of the CDR3: TGTGCCAGCAGCTCCGGGACAGCCGTAAATCAGCCCCAGCATTTT. The gene calls are TRBV7-2 and TRBJ1-5, with 7 bases aligning to TRBD1. V shed 4 bases, J shed 4 bases, and the junction held 7 bases outside the gene matches. The CDR3 is 15 amino acids. CDR1 is SGHTA and CDR2 is FQGNSA in the germline V gene.

The V call is TRBV7-2, the J call TRBJ2-6; tentatively, D is TRBD1 (5 bases). Germline CDR1 reads SGHTA; CDR2 reads FQGNSA. Trimming cost V 1 base and J 1 base, with 11 bases left between them. The CDR3 has 17 amino acids. The CDR3 DNA follows: TGTGCCAGCAGCTTAGGACAGTTAGGGTCTGGGGCCAACGTCCTGACTTTC. It is translated as CASSLGQLGSGANVLTF.

This chain links TRBV29-1 with TRBJ2-1; D is uncertain. Trimming shortened V by 6 bases and J by 0 bases, and 12 bases separated the two germline ends. This CDR3 contains 14 residues. The germline V gene encodes CDR1 SQVTM and CDR2 ANQGSEA. The CDR3 region has the DNA TGCAGCGTGAACCCGAACTACTCCTACAATGAGCAGTTCTTC. Its protein product is CSVNPNYSYNEQFF.

There are a few counts of this clonotype. The rearrangement joins TRBV5-6 to TRBJ2-3; tentative D call: TRBD2 (6 bases). Trimming stripped 2 bases from V and 2 bases from J, with 18 bases between. Germline V gene data show CDR1 as SGHDT and CDR2 as YYEEEE. The CDR3 covers 17 residues. CDR3 sequence (DNA): TGTGCCAGCAGCTTTTTTACGTGGCTAGCGAACACAGATACGCAGTATTTT. Encoded protein: CASSFFTWLANTDTQYF. Supplemented by reference TRBV5-6 and TRBJ2-3, the full variable domain reads DAGVTQSPTHLIKTRGQQVTLRCSPKSGHDTVSWYQQALGQGPQFIFQYYEEEERQRGNFPDRFSGHQFPNYSSELNVNALLLGDSALYLCASSFFTWLANTDTQYFGPGTRLTVL.

This chain links TRBV7-9 with TRBJ2-5; D possibly corresponds to TRBD2 (6 bases). The CDR3 is 14 amino acids. Germline V gives CDR1 SEHNR, CDR2 FQNEAQ (reference sequence). Trimming removed 1 base from V and 5 bases from J, with 11 bases in between. As DNA, the CDR3 is TGTGCCAGCAGCTTAGGGGCGGGGCCGGAGACCCAGTACTTC. Translation gives CASSLGAGPETQYF. The variable domain in full, completed from reference TRBV7-9 and TRBJ2-5, reads DTGVSQNPRHKITKRGQNVTFRCDPISEHNRLYWYRQTLGQGPEFLTYFQNEAQLEKSRLLSDRFSAERPKGSFSTLEIQRTEQGDSAMYLCASSLGAGPETQYFGPGTRLLVL.

This chain uses TRBV6-1 with TRBJ1-6; 9 bases match TRBD1. The germline CDR1 and CDR2 sequences are MNHNS and SASEGT. The J segment lost 0 bases and the V segment lost 5 bases, leaving 8 bases of the junction unmatched. The CDR3 contains 18 residues. CDR3 loop: CASSRDRVFGSYNSPLHF. The CDR3 DNA reads TGTGCCAGCAGTCGGGACAGGGTATTCGGCTCCTATAATTCACCCCTCCACTTT.

This clonotype was seen more than once but under ten times. The rearrangement joins TRBV29-1 to TRBJ2-1; D unclear. Germline CDR1 reads SQVTM; CDR2 reads ANQGSEA. This CDR3 spans 13 amino acids. The CDR3 DNA is TGCAGTGCCGGGCGGAGCTCCTACAATGAGCAGTTCTTC. Its protein is CSAGRSSYNEQFF.

The chain uses TRBV4-3 and TRBJ2-1, with D unresolved. The CDR3 has 16 residues. Germline loops: CDR1 LGHNA, CDR2 YSLEER. V gave up 4 bases and J gave up 2 bases, with 15 bases separating them. The CDR3 DNA sequence: TGCGCCAGCAGCCCAGAGTCGGTCTTGACCTACAATGAGCAGTTCTTC. It codes for CASSPESVLTYNEQFF.

CDR3 coding DNA: TGCAGTGCTAGGGACTTTCCCAACACAGATACGCAGTATTTT. As protein: CSARDFPNTDTQYF. The chain recombines TRBV20-1 with TRBJ2-3, with D tentatively TRBD2 (5 bases). The CDR3 has 14 amino acids. The germline CDR1 and CDR2 sequences are DFQATT and SNEGSKA (reference sequence). V was cut by 3 bases and J by 2 bases, with 12 bases left in between.

This chain connects TRBV6-1 to TRBJ2-1; 8 nucleotides match TRBD1. CDR3 length: 13 residues. The V segment lost 9 bases and the J segment 7 bases; nucleotides outside the gene matches: 8. Looked up from germline, CDR1 is MNHNS and CDR2 is SASEGT. The chain's CDR3 is CASGQGAGNEQFF. Written as DNA, the CDR3 is TGTGCCAGTGGGCAGGGGGCAGGGAATGAGCAGTTCTTC.

In this sample, this clonotype turned up a few times. The genes are TRBV7-2 and TRBJ1-5; no clear D. With 4 bases removed from V and 6 bases from J, the gap between germline ends came to 13 bases. This CDR3 is 14 amino acids long. Germline assignment: CDR1 SGHTA and CDR2 FQGNSA. The CDR3 protein is CASSSDLWGQPQHF. The CDR3 DNA reads as TGTGCCAGCAGCTCCGACCTTTGGGGTCAGCCCCAGCATTTT.

CDR3 bases: TGTGCCAGCAGCTATAGCGGGGTAATTGAGACCCAGTACTTC. Amino acids: CASSYSGVIETQYF. The V and J genes are TRBV7-6 and TRBJ2-5; TRBD2 matches 8 bases. V shed 4 bases, J shed 5 bases, and the junction held 6 bases outside the gene matches. Germline loops: CDR1 SGHVS, CDR2 FNYEAQ. The CDR3 loop spans 14 amino acids.

The chain recombines TRBV6-5 with TRBJ1-1; D may be TRBD1 (5 bases). V lost 3 bases, J lost 5 bases, and 10 bases lay in between. Germline CDR1 MNHEY, CDR2 SVGAGI. The CDR3 loop spans 13 amino acids. The DNA of the CDR3 is TGTGCCAGCAGTTATGGGGGGGTAACTGAAGCTTTCTTT. Its protein product is CASSYGGVTEAFF.

The rearrangement links TRBV9 to TRBJ2-3; 7 bases are a match to TRBD2. This CDR3 contains 16 residues. Germline values: CDR1 SGDLS, CDR2 YYNGEE. Trimming took 0 bases from V and 0 from J; bases not matched to a gene: 4. The CDR3: CASSVGLAASTDTQYF. CDR3 sequence (DNA): TGTGCCAGCAGCGTAGGGCTAGCGGCTAGCACAGATACGCAGTATTTT.

This sequence joins TRBV19 and TRBJ1-1; unclear D gene. Germline V gene lookup returns CDR1 LNHDA and CDR2 SQIVND (reference sequence). Trimming stripped 6 bases from V and 2 bases from J, with 13 bases between. CDR3 length: 14 amino acids. The CDR3, as DNA: TGTGCCAGTAGGGTCCGGACCAGAAACACTGAAGCTTTCTTT. Protein sequence: CASRVRTRNTEAFF.

The table lists this clonotype with a count of one. The junction does not match germline at one end; this may be a read error. The chain couples TRBV12-3 or TRBV12-4 to TRBJ1-6; D is perhaps TRBD1 (5 bases). The length of the CDR3 is 14 residues. The CDR3 bases are TGTACCAGCAGTTTCCAGGGTGGAGGGTCACCCCTCCACTTT. It encodes CTSSFQGGGSPLHF.